This T cell receptor (beta chain) is from a study of shared clonotypes between healthy human individuals. Method: immunoSEQ multiplex PCR; TCRdb's copy keeps in-frame clones and lacks some. This sample has about 1.1 million clones, with approximately 78% found just once. This TCR came from a man between 18 and 35 years old in good health. Some clones in this sample may be carry-over from other donors' samples. Sequences were obtained from memory CD4+ T cells from PBMCs. The subset was: CD45RA-negative fraction.

The CDR3 DNA reads TGTGCCTGGAAGGGGAGTCAGTACGAGCAGTACTTC. Translation gives CAWKGSQYEQYF. The gene calls are TRBV30 and TRBJ2-7; possibly TRBD1 or TRBD2 for D (5 bases each). V was shortened by 4 bases and J by 4 bases, with 11 bases between the two germline ends. There are 12 residues in the CDR3. Per germline, CDR1 GTSNPN and CDR2 SVGIG (reference sequence). The full variable domain, rest sourced from reference TRBV30 and TRBJ2-7, is SQTIHQWPATLVQPVGSPLSLECTVEGTSNPNLYWYRQAAGRGLQLLFYSVGIGQISSEVPQNLSASRPQDRQFILSSKKLLLSDSGFYLCAWKGSQYEQYFGPGTRLTVT.